This T cell receptor beta chain is from a study of T cell responses to AZD1222 COVID-19 vaccine. The study's findings and limits: Only a handful of people who got AZD1222 tested seropositive at baseline. In the spike-specific TCR repertoire, nearly half reportedly target unmutated variant regions. All repertoire sampling was performed exclusively after the peak T cell response.

This CDR3 is 11 amino acids long. CDR1 DFQATT and CDR2 SNEGSKA come from the germline V gene (reference sequence). Trimming removed 4 bases from V and 1 base from J, with 4 bases in between. Details on this clone: The target antigen is unknown.

TCRdb's copy holds only in-frame clones and misses some; the assay was immunoSEQ multiplex PCR. Of some 180,000 clones listed, roughly 92% were seen once; the top ten hold 1.5% to 2%. The specimen comprised peripheral blood, sampled 28 days after the second AZD1222 dose. This clonotype originated in an adult who received the AZD1222 COVID-19 vaccine. The gene calls are TRBV20-1 and TRBJ2-5; unclear D gene. The CDR3 loop reads CSAIPQETQYF. The CDR3 region has the DNA TGCAGTGCTATTCCCCAAGAGACCCAGTACTTC.